Below are 5 T cell receptor beta chains sequenced from a single sample in a study of blood T cell repertoires in COVID-19. TCRdb keeps only in-frame clones here, not all; method: immunoSEQ multiplex PCR. The table records under 200,000 clones, roughly four fifths of them present only once. Input material: peripheral blood. The receptors were gathered from a woman aged 80 or older with acute or convalescent COVID-19.

The chain joins TRBV30 to TRBJ1-5; D call uncertain. V was clipped by 0 bases and J by 6 bases, with 9 bases between them. The CDR3 is 13 residues long. The germline CDR1 and CDR2 sequences are GTSNPN and SVGIG (reference sequence). For the CDR3, the DNA is TGTGCCTGGAGTGTACGTGAGTTTCAGCCCCAGCATTTT. It translates to CAWSVREFQPQHF.

The V gene is TRBV6-5, the J gene TRBJ1-4, with D tentatively TRBD1 (5 bases). This CDR3 comprises 16 residues. V gave up 4 bases and J gave up 7 bases, with 19 bases separating them. Germline V CDR1 and CDR2: MNHEY, SVGAGI. CDR3 in DNA: TGTGCCAGCAGTTCCCTCTTCGGGGGAGGTGGTGAAAAACTGTTTTTT. Translating gives CASSSLFGGGGEKLFF.

The chain carries TRBV19 and TRBJ1-2; 12 bases are a match to TRBD1. The CDR3 sequence is 17 residues long. Per germline, CDR1 LNHDA and CDR2 SQIVND (reference sequence). J gave up 2 bases and V 5 bases, and 9 bases lay outside the gene matches. The CDR3 is CASSPSSGQGANYGYTF. The CDR3, as DNA: TGTGCCAGTAGTCCGTCATCGGGACAGGGGGCGAACTATGGCTACACCTTC.

The chain links TRBV12-3 or TRBV12-4 to TRBJ2-1; tentatively, D is TRBD1 (6 bases). The CDR3 totals 13 residues. Trimming left V 6 bases short and J 3 bases short, with 9 bases between. The CDR3 DNA reads as TGTGCCAGCAGGGACAGAGACTACAATGAGCAGTTCTTC. Its translation: CASRDRDYNEQFF.

This sequence joins TRBV20-1 and TRBJ1-5; D is possibly TRBD1 (6 bases). V lost 3 bases to trimming and J lost 5 bases, with 14 bases between them. CDR1 and CDR2 from the germline V gene are DFQATT and SNEGSKA (reference sequence). The CDR3 length is 14 residues. The CDR3 nucleotides read TGCAGTGCTAGTCCGGGACAAAGGGATCAGCCCCAGCATTTT. Its translation is CSASPGQRDQPQHF.